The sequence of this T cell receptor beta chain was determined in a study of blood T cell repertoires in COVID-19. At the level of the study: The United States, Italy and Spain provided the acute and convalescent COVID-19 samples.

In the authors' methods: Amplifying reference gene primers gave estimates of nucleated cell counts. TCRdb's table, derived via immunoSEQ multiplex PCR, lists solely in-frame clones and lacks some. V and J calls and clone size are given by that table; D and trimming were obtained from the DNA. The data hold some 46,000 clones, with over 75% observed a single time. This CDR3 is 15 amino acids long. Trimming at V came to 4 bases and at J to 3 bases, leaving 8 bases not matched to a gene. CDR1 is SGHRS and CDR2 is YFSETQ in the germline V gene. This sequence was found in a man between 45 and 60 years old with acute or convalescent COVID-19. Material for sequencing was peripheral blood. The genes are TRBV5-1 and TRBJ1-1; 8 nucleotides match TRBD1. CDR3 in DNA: TGCGCCAGCAGCCGTCTTACAGGGGGGGACACTGAAGCTTTCTTT. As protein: CASSRLTGGDTEAFF.